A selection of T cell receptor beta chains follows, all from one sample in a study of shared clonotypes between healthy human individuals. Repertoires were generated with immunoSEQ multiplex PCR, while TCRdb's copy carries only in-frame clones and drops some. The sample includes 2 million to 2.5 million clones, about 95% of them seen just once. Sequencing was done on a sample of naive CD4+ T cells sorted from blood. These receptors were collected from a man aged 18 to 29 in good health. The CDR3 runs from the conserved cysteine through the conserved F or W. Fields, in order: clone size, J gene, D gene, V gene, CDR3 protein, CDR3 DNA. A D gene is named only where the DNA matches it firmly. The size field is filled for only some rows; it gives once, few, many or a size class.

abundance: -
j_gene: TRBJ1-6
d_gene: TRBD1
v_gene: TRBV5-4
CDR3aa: CASSPDRTSYNSPLHF
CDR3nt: TGTGCCAGCAGCCCGGACAGGACCTCCTATAATTCACCCCTCCACTTT

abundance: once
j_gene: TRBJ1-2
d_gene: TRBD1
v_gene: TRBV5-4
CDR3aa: CASSVGRGTDYGYTF
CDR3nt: TGTGCCAGCAGCGTCGGACGGGGGACAGATTATGGCTACACCTTC

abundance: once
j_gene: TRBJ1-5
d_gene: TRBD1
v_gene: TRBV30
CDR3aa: CAWSPQGNQPQHF
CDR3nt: TGTGCCTGGAGTCCACAGGGGAATCAGCCCCAGCATTTT

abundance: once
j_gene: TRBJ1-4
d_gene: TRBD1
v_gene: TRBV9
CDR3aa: CASSVEGQGREKLFF
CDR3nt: TGTGCCAGCAGCGTAGAGGGACAGGGCCGCGAAAAACTGTTTTTT

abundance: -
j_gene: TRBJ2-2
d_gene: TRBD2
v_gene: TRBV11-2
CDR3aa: CASSSLPRGGTGELFF
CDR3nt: TGTGCCAGCAGCTCCCTGCCCCGCGGGGGCACCGGGGAGCTGTTTTTT

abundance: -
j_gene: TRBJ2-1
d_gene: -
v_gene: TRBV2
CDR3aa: CASRPSLRRELNEQFF
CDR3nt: TGTGCCAGCAGGCCCTCCCTGCGGCGGGAACTCAATGAGCAGTTCTTC

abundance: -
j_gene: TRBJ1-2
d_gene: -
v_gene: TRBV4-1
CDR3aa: CASSQAPLRRDSYTF
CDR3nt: TGCGCCAGCAGCCAAGCCCCGCTTAGGAGGGATAGCTACACCTTC

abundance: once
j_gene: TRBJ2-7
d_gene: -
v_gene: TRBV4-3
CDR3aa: CASSQETGGGGEQYF
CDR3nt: TGCGCCAGCAGCCAAGAGACGGGAGGGGGCGGAGAGCAGTACTTC

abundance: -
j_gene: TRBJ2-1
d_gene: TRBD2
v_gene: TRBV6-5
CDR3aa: CASSAGLAVASQFF
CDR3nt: TGTGCCAGCAGTGCCGGACTAGCGGTCGCTAGTCAGTTCTTC

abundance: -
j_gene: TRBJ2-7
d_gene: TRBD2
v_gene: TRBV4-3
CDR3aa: CASSQGKGGLAGSYEQYF
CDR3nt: TGCGCCAGCAGCCAAGGAAAAGGCGGACTAGCGGGATCCTACGAGCAGTACTTC

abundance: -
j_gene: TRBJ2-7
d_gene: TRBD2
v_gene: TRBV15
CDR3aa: CATSRGPSGGYYEQYF
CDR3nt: TGTGCCACCAGCAGAGGTCCTAGCGGGGGCTACTACGAGCAGTACTTC

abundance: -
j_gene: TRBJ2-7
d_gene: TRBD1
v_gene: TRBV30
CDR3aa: CAWSLGTGPYEQYF
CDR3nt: TGTGCCTGGAGTCTGGGGACAGGACCCTACGAGCAGTACTTC

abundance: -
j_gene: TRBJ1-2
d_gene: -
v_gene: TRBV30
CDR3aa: CAWSVSRRDYGYTF
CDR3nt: TGTGCCTGGAGTGTATCCCGAAGGGACTATGGCTACACCTTC

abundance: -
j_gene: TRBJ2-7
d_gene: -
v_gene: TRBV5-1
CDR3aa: CASSLAGDTYEQYF
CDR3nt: TGCGCCAGCAGCTTGGCGGGCGACACCTACGAGCAGTACTTC

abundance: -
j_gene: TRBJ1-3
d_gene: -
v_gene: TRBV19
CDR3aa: CASSAGSSGNTIYF
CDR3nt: TGTGCCAGTAGTGCAGGGAGCTCTGGAAACACCATATATTTT

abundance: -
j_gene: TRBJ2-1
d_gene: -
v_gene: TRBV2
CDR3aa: CASSGTGLGSNEQFF
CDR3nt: TGTGCCAGCAGCGGTACAGGGTTAGGGTCCAATGAGCAGTTCTTC

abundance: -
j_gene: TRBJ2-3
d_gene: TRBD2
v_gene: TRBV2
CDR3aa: CASRVAGGPTDTQYF
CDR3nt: TGTGCCAGCAGGGTAGCGGGGGGGCCCACAGATACGCAGTATTTT

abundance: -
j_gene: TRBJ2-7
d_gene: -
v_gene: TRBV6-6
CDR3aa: CASSPTGFRYEQYF
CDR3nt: TGTGCCAGCAGCCCCACGGGGTTCCGCTACGAGCAGTACTTC

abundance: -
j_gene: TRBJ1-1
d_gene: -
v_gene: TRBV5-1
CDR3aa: CASSLEGPMNTEAFF
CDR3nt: TGCGCCAGCAGCTTGGAAGGACCCATGAACACTGAAGCTTTCTTT

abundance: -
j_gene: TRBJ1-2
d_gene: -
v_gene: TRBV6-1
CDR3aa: CASRVVSYGYTF
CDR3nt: TGTGCCAGCAGGGTAGTAAGCTATGGCTACACCTTC